The source of this TCR beta chain is a study of beta chain features in type 1 diabetes. Whole-study results and caveats: Fewer insertions but more deletions were seen at VDJ junctions in type 1 diabetes patients.

Sequenced material consisted of expressed TCRB transcripts (all of the isolated RNA was reverse transcribed). The protocol was immunoSEQ multiplex PCR, while the TCRdb copy is restricted to in-frame clones and leaves out a portion. The sample records 150,000 or so clones, about 9.2% being singletons. As to this clone: The antigen remains unidentified.

Sorted CD4+ subsets: naive, central memory, regulatory, stem cell-like memory (CD45RO/CCR7/CD25/CD127/CD95/CD27 panel). CDR1 is PRHDT, CDR2 FYEKMQ, per germline (reference sequence). This CDR3 is built from 15 residues. J lost 4 bases, V lost 0 bases, and 3 bases had no gene match. Input material: central memory CD4+ T cells from blood. This receptor was obtained from a man in his late teens or twenties in good health. The V gene is TRBV13, the J gene TRBJ2-7; 10 bases match TRBD2. As DNA, the CDR3 is TGTGCCAGCAGCTTAGGCGCTAGCGGGGGATACGAGCAGTACTTC. The encoded protein is CASSLGASGGYEQYF.